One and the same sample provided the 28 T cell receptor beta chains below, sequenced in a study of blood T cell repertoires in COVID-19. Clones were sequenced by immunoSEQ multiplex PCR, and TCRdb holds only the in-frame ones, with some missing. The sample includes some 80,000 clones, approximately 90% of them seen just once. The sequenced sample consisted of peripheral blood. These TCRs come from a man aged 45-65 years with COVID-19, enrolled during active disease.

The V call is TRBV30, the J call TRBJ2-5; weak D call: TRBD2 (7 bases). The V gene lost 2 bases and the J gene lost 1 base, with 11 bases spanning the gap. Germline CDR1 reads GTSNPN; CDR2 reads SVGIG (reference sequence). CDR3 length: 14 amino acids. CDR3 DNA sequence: TGTGCCTGGAGTAAGGGGGGGAGCCAAGAGACCCAGTACTTC. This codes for CAWSKGGSQETQYF.

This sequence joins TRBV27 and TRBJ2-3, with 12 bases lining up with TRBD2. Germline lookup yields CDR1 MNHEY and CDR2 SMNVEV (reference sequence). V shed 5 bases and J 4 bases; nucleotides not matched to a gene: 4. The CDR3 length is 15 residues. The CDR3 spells CASSRLAGVPDTQYF. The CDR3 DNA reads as TGTGCCAGCAGTCGACTAGCGGGAGTCCCAGATACGCAGTATTTT.

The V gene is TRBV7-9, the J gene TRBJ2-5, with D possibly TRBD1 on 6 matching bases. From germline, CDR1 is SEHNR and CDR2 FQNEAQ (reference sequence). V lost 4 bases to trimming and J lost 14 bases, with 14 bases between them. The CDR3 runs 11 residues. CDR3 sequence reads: CASSSTGPIYF. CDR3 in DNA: TGTGCCAGCAGCTCGACAGGCCCAATATACTTC. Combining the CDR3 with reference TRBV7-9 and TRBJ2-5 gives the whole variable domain DTGVSQNPRHKITKRGQNVTFRCDPISEHNRLYWYRQTLGQGPEFLTYFQNEAQLEKSRLLSDRFSAERPKGSFSTLEIQRTEQGDSAMYLCASSSTGPIYFGPGTRLLVL.

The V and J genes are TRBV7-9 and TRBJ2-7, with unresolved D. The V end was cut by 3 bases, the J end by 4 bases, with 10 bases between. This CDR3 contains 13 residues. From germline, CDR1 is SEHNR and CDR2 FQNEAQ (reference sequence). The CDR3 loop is CASSFSWQYEQYV. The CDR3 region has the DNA TGTGCCAGCAGCTTCTCCTGGCAGTACGAGCAGTACGTC.

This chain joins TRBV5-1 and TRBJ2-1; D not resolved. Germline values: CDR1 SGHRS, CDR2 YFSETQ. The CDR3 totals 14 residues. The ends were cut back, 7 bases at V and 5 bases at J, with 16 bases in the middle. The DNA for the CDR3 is TGCGCCAGCGGGCCGCTCACCCCAAACAATGAGCAGTTCTTC. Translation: CASGPLTPNNEQFF.

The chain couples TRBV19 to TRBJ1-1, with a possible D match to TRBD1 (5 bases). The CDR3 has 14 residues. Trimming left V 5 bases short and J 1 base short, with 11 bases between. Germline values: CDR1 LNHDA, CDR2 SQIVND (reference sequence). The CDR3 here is CASSAETENTEAFF. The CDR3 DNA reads TGTGCCAGTAGTGCTGAGACAGAGAACACTGAAGCTTTCTTT.

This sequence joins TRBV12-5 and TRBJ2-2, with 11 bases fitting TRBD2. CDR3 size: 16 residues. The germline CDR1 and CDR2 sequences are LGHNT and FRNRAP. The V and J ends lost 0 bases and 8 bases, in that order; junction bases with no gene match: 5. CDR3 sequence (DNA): TGTGCTAGTGGTTTGGTACTAGCGGGAGATGCAGGGGAGCTGTTTTTT. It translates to CASGLVLAGDAGELFF.

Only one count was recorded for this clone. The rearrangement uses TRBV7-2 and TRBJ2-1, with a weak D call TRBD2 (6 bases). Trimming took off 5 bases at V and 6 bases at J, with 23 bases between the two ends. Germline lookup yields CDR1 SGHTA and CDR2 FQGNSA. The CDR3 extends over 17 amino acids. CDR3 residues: CASSPRAGQSSFNEQFF. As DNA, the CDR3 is TGTGCCAGCAGCCCGAGGGCGGGGCAGTCGTCTTTCAATGAGCAGTTCTTC.

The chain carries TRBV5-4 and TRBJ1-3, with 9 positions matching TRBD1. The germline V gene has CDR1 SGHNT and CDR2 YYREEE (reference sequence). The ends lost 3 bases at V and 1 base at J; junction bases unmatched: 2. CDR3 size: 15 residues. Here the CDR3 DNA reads TGTGCCAGCAGCTCGACAGGGGGATCTGGAAACACCATATATTTT. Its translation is CASSSTGGSGNTIYF.

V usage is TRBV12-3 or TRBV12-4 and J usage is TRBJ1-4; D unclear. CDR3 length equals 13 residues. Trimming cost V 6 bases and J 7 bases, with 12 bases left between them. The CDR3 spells CASSPQEGEKLFF. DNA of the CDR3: TGTGCCAGCAGCCCCCAGGAAGGTGAAAAACTGTTTTTT.

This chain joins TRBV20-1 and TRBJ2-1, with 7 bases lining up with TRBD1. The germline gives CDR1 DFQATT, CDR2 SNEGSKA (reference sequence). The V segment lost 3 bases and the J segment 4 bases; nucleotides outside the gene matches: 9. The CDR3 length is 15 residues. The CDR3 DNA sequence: TGCAGTGCTAGTGGAGACAGGGCCCTTTACAATGAGCAGTTCTTC. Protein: CSASGDRALYNEQFF.

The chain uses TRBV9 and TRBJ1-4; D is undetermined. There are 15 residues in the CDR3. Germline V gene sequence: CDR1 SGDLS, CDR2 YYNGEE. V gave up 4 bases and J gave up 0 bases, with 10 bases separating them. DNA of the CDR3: TGTGCCAGCAGCCTAACCACTGCAACTAATGAAAAACTGTTTTTT. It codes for CASSLTTATNEKLFF.

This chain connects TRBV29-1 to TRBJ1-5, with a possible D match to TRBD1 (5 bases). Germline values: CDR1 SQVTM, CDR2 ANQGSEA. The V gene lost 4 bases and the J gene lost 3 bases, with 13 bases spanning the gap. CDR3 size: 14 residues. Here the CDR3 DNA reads TGCAGCGTTGCCCCGACGGGGGTCAATCAGCCCCAGCATTTT. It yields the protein CSVAPTGVNQPQHF.

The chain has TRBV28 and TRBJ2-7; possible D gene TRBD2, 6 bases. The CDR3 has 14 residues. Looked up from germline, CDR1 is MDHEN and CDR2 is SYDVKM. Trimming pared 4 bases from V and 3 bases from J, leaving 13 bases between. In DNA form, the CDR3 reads TGTGCCAGCAGTTCCGTTGGCGGGAACTACGAGCAGTACTTC. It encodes CASSSVGGNYEQYF. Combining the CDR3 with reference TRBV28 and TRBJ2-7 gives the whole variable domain DVKVTQSSRYLVKRTGEKVFLECVQDMDHENMFWYRQDPGLGLRLIYFSYDVKMKEKGDIPEGYSVSREKKERFSLILESASTNQTSMYLCASSSVGGNYEQYFGPGTRLTVT.

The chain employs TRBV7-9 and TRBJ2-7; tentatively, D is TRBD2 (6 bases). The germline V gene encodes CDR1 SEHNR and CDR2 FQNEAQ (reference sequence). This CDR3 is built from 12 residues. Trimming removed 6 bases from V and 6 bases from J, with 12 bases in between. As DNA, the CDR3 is TGTGCCAGCAGTCCGGGGGTTCTCGAGCAGTACTTC. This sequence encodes CASSPGVLEQYF.

CDR3 nucleotide sequence: TGTGCCACCAGTGAGACAGGGGGTCACACCGGGGAGCTGTTTTTT. It encodes CATSETGGHTGELFF. The chain links TRBV24-1 to TRBJ2-2; TRBD1 matches at 9 bases. The CDR3 is 15 amino acids. Per the germline V gene, CDR1 is KGHDR and CDR2 is SFDVKD. The V and J ends lost 4 bases and 3 bases, in that order; junction bases with no gene match: 2.

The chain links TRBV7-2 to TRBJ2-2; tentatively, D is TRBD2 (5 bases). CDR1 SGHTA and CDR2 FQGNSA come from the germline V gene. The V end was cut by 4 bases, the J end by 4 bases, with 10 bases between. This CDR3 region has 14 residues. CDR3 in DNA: TGTGCCAGCAGCTCGACTATGACCACCGGGGAGCTGTTTTTT. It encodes CASSSTMTTGELFF.

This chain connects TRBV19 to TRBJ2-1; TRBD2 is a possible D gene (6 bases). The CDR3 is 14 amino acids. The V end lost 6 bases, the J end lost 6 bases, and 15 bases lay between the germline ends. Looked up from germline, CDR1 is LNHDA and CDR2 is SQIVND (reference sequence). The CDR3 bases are TGTGCCAGTAGCAACGGGGGACTCCCCAATGAGCAGTTCTTC. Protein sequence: CASSNGGLPNEQFF.

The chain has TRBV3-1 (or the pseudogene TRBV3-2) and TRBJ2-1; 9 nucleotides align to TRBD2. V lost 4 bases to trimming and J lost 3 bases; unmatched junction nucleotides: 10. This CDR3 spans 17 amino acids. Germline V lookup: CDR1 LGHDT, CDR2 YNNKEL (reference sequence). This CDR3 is CASSLRTSALNYNEQFF. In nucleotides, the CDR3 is TGTGCCAGCAGCCTACGGACTAGCGCTCTAAACTACAATGAGCAGTTCTTC.

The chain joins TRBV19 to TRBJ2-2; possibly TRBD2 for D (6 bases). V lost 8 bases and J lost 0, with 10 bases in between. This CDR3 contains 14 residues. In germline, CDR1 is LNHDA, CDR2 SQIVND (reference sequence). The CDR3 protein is CASVAVANTGELFF. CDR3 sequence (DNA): TGTGCCAGTGTAGCGGTCGCGAACACCGGGGAGCTGTTTTTT.

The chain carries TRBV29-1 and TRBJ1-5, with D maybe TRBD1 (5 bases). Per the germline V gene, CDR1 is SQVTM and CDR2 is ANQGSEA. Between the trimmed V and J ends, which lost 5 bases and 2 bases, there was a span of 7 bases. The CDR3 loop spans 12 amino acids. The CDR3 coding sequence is TGCAGCGTTTCCAGGGGCAATCAGCCCCAGCATTTT. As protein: CSVSRGNQPQHF.

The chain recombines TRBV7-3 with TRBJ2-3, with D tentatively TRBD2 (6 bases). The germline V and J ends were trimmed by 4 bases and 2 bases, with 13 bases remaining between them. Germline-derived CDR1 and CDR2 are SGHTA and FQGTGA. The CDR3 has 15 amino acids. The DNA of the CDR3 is TGTGCCAGCAGCTCCGGGACTTTAGACACAGATACGCAGTATTTT. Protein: CASSSGTLDTDTQYF.

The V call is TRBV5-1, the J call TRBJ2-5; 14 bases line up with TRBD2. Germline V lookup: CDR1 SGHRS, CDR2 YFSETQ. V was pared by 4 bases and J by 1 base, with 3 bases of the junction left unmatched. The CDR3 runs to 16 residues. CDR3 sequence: CASSPGLAGVQETQYF. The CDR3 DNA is TGCGCCAGCAGCCCGGGACTAGCGGGGGTCCAAGAGACCCAGTACTTC.

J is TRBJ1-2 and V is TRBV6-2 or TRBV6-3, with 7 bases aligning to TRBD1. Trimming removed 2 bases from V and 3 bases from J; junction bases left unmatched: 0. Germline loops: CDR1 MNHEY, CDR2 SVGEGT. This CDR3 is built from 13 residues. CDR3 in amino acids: CASSYQGDYGYTF. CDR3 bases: TGTGCCAGCAGTTACCAGGGGGACTATGGCTACACCTTC.

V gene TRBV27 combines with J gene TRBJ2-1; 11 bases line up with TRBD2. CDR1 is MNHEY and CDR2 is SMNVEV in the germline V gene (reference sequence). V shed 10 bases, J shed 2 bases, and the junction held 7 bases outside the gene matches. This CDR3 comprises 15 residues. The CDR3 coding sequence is TGTGCCACCAACCTACTAGCGGGAGCCTACAATGAGCAGTTCTTC. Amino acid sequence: CATNLLAGAYNEQFF.

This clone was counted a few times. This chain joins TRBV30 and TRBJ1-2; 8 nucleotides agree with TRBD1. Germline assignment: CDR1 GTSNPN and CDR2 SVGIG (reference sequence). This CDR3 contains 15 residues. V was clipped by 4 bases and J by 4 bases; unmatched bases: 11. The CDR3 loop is CAWISGTGRIYGYTF. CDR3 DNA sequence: TGTGCCTGGATATCAGGGACAGGCAGGATCTATGGCTACACCTTC.

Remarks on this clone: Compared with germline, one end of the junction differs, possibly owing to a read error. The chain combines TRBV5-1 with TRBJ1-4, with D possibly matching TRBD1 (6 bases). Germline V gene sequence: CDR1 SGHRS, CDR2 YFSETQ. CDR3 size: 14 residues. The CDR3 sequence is CASTLGTGTEKLFF. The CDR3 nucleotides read TGCGCCAGCACCTTGGGTACAGGGACTGAAAAACTGTTTTTT.

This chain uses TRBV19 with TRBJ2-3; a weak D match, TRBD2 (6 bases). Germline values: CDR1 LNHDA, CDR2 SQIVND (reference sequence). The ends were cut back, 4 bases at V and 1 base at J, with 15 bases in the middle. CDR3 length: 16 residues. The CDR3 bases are TGTGCCAGTAGTACCCTAGCGCCCGGAGGCACAGATACGCAGTATTTT. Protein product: CASSTLAPGGTDTQYF. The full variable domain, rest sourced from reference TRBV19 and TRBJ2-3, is DGGITQSPKYLFRKEGQNVTLSCEQNLNHDAMYWYRQDPGQGLRLIYYSQIVNDFQKGDIAEGYSVSREKKESFPLTVTSAQKNPTAFYLCASSTLAPGGTDTQYFGPGTRLTVL.